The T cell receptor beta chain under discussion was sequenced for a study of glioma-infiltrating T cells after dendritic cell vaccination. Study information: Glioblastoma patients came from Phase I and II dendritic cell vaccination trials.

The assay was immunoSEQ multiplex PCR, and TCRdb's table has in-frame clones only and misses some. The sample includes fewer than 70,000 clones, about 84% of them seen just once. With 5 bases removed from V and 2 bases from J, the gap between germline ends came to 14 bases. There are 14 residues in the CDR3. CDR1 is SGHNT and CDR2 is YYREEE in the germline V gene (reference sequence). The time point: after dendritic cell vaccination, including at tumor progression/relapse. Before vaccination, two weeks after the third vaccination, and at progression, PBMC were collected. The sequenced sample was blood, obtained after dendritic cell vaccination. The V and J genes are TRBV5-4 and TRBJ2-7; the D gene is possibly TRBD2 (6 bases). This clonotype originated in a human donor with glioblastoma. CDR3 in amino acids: CASSHSGLTYEQYF. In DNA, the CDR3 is TGTGCCAGCAGTCATAGCGGCCTCACCTACGAGCAGTACTTC.